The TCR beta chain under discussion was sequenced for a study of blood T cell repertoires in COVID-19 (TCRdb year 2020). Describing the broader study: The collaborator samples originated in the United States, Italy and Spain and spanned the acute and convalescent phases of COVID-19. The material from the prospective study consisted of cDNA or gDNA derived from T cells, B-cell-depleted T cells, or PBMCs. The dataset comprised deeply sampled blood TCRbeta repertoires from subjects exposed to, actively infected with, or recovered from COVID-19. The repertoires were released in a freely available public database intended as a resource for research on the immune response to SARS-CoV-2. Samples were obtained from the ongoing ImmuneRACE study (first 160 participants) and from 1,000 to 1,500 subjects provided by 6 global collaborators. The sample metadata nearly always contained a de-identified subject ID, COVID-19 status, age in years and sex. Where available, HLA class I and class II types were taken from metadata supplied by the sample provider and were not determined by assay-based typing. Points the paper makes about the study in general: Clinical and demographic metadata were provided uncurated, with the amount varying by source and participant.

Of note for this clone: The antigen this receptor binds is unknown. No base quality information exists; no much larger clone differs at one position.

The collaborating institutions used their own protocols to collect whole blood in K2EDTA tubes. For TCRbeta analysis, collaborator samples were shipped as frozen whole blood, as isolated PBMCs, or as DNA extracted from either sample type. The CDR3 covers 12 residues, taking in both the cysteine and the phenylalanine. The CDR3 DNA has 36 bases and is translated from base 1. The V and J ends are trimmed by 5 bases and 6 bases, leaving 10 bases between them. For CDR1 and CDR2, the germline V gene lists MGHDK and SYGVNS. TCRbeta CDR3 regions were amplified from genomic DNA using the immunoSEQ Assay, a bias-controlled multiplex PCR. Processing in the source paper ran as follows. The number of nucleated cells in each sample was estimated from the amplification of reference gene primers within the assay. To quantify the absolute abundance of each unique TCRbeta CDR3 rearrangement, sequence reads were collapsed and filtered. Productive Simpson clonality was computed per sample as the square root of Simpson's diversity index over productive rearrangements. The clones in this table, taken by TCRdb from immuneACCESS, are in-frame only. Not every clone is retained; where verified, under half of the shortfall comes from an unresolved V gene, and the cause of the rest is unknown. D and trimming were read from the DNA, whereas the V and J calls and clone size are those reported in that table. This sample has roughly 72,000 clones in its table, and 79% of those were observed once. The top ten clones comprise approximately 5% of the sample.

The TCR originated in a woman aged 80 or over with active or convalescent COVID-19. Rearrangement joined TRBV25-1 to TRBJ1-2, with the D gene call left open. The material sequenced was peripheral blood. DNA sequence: TGTGCCAGCAGTTCTCAGTTCCATGGCTACACCTTC. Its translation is CASSSQFHGYTF.